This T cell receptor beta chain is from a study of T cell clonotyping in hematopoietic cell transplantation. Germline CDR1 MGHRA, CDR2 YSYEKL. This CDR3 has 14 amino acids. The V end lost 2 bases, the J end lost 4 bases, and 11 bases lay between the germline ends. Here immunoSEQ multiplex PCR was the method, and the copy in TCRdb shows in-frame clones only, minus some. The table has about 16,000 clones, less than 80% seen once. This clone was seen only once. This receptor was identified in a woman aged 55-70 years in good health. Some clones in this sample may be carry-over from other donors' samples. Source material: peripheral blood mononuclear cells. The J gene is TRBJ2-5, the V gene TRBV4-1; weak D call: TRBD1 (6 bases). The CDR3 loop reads CASSQWTAPETQYF. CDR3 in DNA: TGCGCCAGCAGCCAATGGACAGCCCCAGAGACCCAGTACTTC.